This T cell receptor beta chain was found in a study of cytomegalovirus exposure and HLA in healthy donors. About the study: Previous work identified roughly 110 million unique TCR beta sequences from around 180 million T cells.

The PCR contained 60 Vbeta and 13 Jbeta primers. Authors' data handling: Roughly 12 million of some 80 million unique TCR beta chains were shared, per a later count. Profiling relied on immunoSEQ multiplex PCR, and the TCRdb table lists in-frame clones only, not all of them. V, J and clone size reflect that table, while D and trimming were determined from the DNA. The sample includes more than 110,000 clones, 70% to 80% of them seen just once. As regards this clone: Its target is not known.

Study-level results: Most CMV-associated TCR beta chains appeared HLA-restricted in a later analysis. Investigators reported more than 150 TCR beta chains as tied to cytomegalovirus.

The material sequenced was PBMCs. The sequence came from a woman aged 50 to 65 in good health and CMV-seronegative.

The CDR3 here is CASSPPGTGVRGYRDTQYF. DNA of the CDR3: TGTGCCAGCAGCCCCCCTGGGACAGGGGTGCGCGGTTATCGAGATACGCAGTATTTT. J is TRBJ2-3 and V is TRBV7-9; TRBD1 aligns across 10 bases. Germline trimming cut 5 bases from V and 5 bases from J; bases unmatched to any gene: 19. CDR1 and CDR2 from the germline V gene are SEHNR and FQNEAQ (reference sequence). The CDR3 sequence is 19 residues long.